The 27 T cell receptor beta chains in this list originate from one sample, sequenced in a study of beta chain features in type 1 diabetes. Expressed TCRB transcripts got sequenced, as all isolated RNA was reverse transcribed. Sequencing used immunoSEQ multiplex PCR; TCRdb keeps in-frame clones, though not all of them. The sample includes 900,000 or so clones, about 17% of them seen just once. The sequenced material came from naive CD4+ T cells from blood. These receptors were obtained from a woman between 18 and 29 years old in good health.

This clone was observed a single time. Relative to the germline gene, one junction end is altered; a read error may explain this. The chain uses TRBV7-7 and TRBJ2-3, with D possibly being TRBD1 (6 bases). CDR3 length: 14 residues. The V gene's germline CDR1 is SSHAT and CDR2 FNYEAQ (reference sequence). CDR3 sequence: CASSLVGGVGRMHF. The CDR3 bases are TGTGCTAGCAGCTTAGTAGGGGGAGTGGGGCGCATGCATTTT.

V usage is TRBV28 and J usage is TRBJ1-1; no clear D gene. The germline V gene has CDR1 MDHEN and CDR2 SYDVKM. The CDR3 contains 13 residues. V dropped 8 bases and J dropped 10 bases, with 20 bases sitting between them. The CDR3 reads CASASGSRGGAFF. The CDR3 DNA follows: TGTGCCAGCGCCTCTGGCTCCCGTGGCGGAGCTTTCTTT.

This clone has more than one count but fewer than ten. The sample contains more than one DNA sequence encoding this CDR3. V and J are TRBV7-9 and TRBJ2-7, with a weak D call TRBD2 (6 bases). V was cut by 2 bases and J by 2 bases, with 7 bases left in between. The CDR3 spans 13 residues. The germline gives CDR1 SEHNR, CDR2 FQNEAQ (reference sequence). CDR3 residues: CASSLPGAYEQYF. CDR3 coding DNA: TGTGCCAGCAGCTTACCGGGGGCCTACGAGCAGTACTTC.

J is TRBJ2-3 and V is TRBV7-3; TRBD1 matches 11 bases. Germline V gene data show CDR1 as SGHTA and CDR2 as FQGTGA. CDR3 size: 14 residues. Unmatched junction bases numbered 4, after V lost 4 bases and J lost 7 bases. CDR3 region: CASSSGQGANTQYF. The CDR3 DNA sequence: TGTGCCAGCAGCTCAGGACAGGGGGCCAATACGCAGTATTTT. Looking up the rest from reference TRBV7-3 and TRBJ2-3 gives the full variable domain: GAGVSQTPSNKVTEKGKYVELRCDPISGHTALYWYRQSLGQGPEFLIYFQGTGAADDSGLPNDRFFAVRPEGSVSTLKIQRTERGDSAVYLCASSSGQGANTQYFGPGTRLTVL.

This clone was seen more than once but under ten times. The genes are TRBV19 and TRBJ2-7; D gene ambiguous. Germline V CDR1 and CDR2: LNHDA, SQIVND (reference sequence). V shed 1 base and J shed 7 bases, with 5 bases lying between them. The length of the CDR3 is 11 residues. The CDR3 sequence: CASSIADEQYF. The DNA of the CDR3 is TGTGCCAGTAGTATAGCTGATGAGCAGTACTTC.

The genes are TRBV6-6 and TRBJ1-2; D perhaps matches TRBD1 (5 bases). V shed 10 bases and J shed 2 bases, with 20 bases lying between them. Germline V gene lookup returns CDR1 MNHNY and CDR2 SVGAGI (reference sequence). This CDR3 has 15 amino acids. As DNA, the CDR3 is TGTGCCACCAGAACCCGAGGGGTTGGGAACTATGGCTACACCTTC. Translated, it gives CATRTRGVGNYGYTF.

The rearrangement joins TRBV4-3 to TRBJ2-6; 8 positions match TRBD1. Germline values: CDR1 LGHNA, CDR2 YSLEER. The CDR3 loop spans 17 amino acids. V shed 4 bases and J 0 bases; nucleotides not matched to a gene: 5. The CDR3 is CASSRIQGASGANVLTF. The CDR3 DNA reads TGCGCCAGCAGCCGTATTCAGGGGGCCTCTGGGGCCAACGTCCTGACTTTC.

This clone was detected only a few times. Here the CDR3 reads CASSWGPNTGELFF. The CDR3 DNA follows: TGTGCCAGCAGCTGGGGACCTAACACCGGGGAGCTGTTTTTT. The chain links TRBV7-8 to TRBJ2-2; D is possibly TRBD1 or TRBD2 (5 bases each). CDR3 length: 14 amino acids. Trimming took off 4 bases at V and 2 bases at J, with 8 bases between the two ends. In germline, CDR1 is SGHVS, CDR2 FQNEAQ.

The chain is built from TRBV7-2 and TRBJ2-7; D remains ambiguous. The CDR3 is 15 amino acids. Germline V CDR1 and CDR2: SGHTA, FQGNSA. V lost 0 bases to trimming and J lost 6 bases, with 15 bases between them. CDR3 sequence: CASSLAGYTLGEQYF. CDR3 bases: TGTGCCAGCAGCTTAGCGGGCTACACCTTGGGCGAGCAGTACTTC. The entire variable domain, with the rest obtained from reference TRBV7-2 and TRBJ2-7, is as follows: GAGVSQSPSNKVTEKGKDVELRCDPISGHTALYWYRQSLGQGLEFLIYFQGNSAPDKSGLPSDRFSAERTGGSVSTLTIQRTQQEDSAVYLCASSLAGYTLGEQYFGPGTRLTVT.

The V gene is TRBV6-4, the J gene TRBJ1-5, with D hard to call. Trimming took off 4 bases at V and 3 bases at J, with 16 bases between the two ends. There are 16 residues in the CDR3. The germline V gene encodes CDR1 MRHNA and CDR2 SNTAGT. The CDR3 nucleotides read TGTGCCAGCAGTGGGATGGGATCTGATAACAATCAGCCCCAGCATTTT. Translated: CASSGMGSDNNQPQHF.

The J gene is TRBJ2-7, the V gene TRBV19; D unclear. With 4 bases removed from V and 0 bases from J, the gap between germline ends came to 13 bases. The CDR3 spans 15 residues. Germline V gives CDR1 LNHDA, CDR2 SQIVND (reference sequence). The CDR3 is CASSKTAGLSYEQYF. DNA for the CDR3: TGTGCCAGTAGTAAAACAGCCGGCCTCTCCTACGAGCAGTACTTC.

This clone was detected only a few times. The gene calls are TRBV18 and TRBJ2-2, with TRBD1 matching 8 bases. Per the germline V gene, CDR1 is KGHSH and CDR2 is LQKENI. The CDR3 has 17 amino acids. After removal of 1 base from V and 4 bases from J, the junction contained 8 bases not matched to a gene. CDR3 in amino acids: CASSPLDRGGSTGELFF. The CDR3 coding sequence is TGTGCCAGCTCACCACTCGACAGGGGAGGAAGCACCGGGGAGCTGTTTTTT. The whole variable domain, filled in from reference TRBV18 and TRBJ2-2, reads NAGVMQNPRHLVRRRGQEARLRCSPMKGHSHVYWYRQLPEEGLKFMVYLQKENIIDESGMPKERFSAEFPKEGPSILRIQQVVRGDSAAYFCASSPLDRGGSTGELFFGEGSRLTVL.

Here the CDR3 DNA reads TGTGCCAGCAGTGAAGCAGGGGTGAACACTGAAGCTTTCTTT. Amino acids: CASSEAGVNTEAFF. The rearrangement links TRBV2 to TRBJ1-1; perhaps TRBD1 as D (5 bases). Germline CDR1 and CDR2: SNHLY and FYNNEI. Trimming removed 0 bases from V and 0 bases from J, with 5 bases in between. This CDR3 is built from 14 residues.

A few counts support this clone. The rearrangement uses TRBV10-3 and TRBJ2-1; 9 bases are a match to TRBD1. The junction had 16 bases not matched to a gene; V was cut back by 8 bases and J by 8 bases. Germline assignment: CDR1 ENHRY and CDR2 SYGVKD. The CDR3 has 16 residues. The CDR3 loop reads CAIGGQGLRFGDEQFF. The CDR3 DNA follows: TGTGCCATCGGGGGACAGGGACTACGTTTTGGGGATGAGCAGTTCTTC.

This sequence joins TRBV25-1 and TRBJ1-2; no firm D call. Germline V gives CDR1 MGHDK, CDR2 SYGVNS. V was clipped by 3 bases and J by 3 bases, with 14 bases between them. This CDR3 comprises 15 residues. The CDR3 spells CASSEIGLADYGYTF. Here the CDR3 DNA reads TGTGCCAGCAGTGAGATCGGTCTGGCGGACTATGGCTACACCTTC.

Only a few counts were recorded for this clone. This chain joins TRBV7-9 and TRBJ2-7; the D call may be TRBD1 or TRBD2 (6 bases each). Germline V CDR1 and CDR2: SEHNR, FQNEAQ (reference sequence). V lost 4 bases and J 5 bases, leaving 15 bases between the germline ends. The CDR3 runs 14 residues. CDR3 sequence reads: CASSSTGTQHEQYF. Written as DNA, the CDR3 is TGTGCCAGCAGCTCAACAGGGACTCAGCACGAGCAGTACTTC.

This rearrangement joins TRBV1 to TRBJ2-7; the table's TRBD2 call for D was not verified on the DNA. TRBV1 is assigned pseudogene status. This CDR3 spans 8 amino acids. In DNA form, the CDR3 reads TGCACCAGCGTGGGAGCTACTTTC. Its translation is CTSVGATF.

This rearrangement joins TRBV19 to TRBJ1-2, with D possibly matching TRBD1 (5 bases). The CDR3 is made up of 14 amino acids. Trimming pared 3 bases from V and 3 bases from J, leaving 11 bases between. CDR1 LNHDA and CDR2 SQIVND come from the germline V gene (reference sequence). CDR3 nucleotides: TGTGCCAGTAGTATGGCAGGGTACCACTATGGCTACACCTTC. The encoded protein is CASSMAGYHYGYTF.

The CDR3 here is CASRERSTDTQYF. CDR3 sequence (DNA): TGTGCCAGTAGGGAGAGGAGCACAGATACGCAGTATTTT. The rearrangement uses TRBV19 and TRBJ2-3; no clear D gene. Germline V gene lookup returns CDR1 LNHDA and CDR2 SQIVND (reference sequence). With 6 bases removed from V and 0 bases from J, the gap between germline ends came to 7 bases. The CDR3 sequence is 13 residues long.

This chain connects TRBV27 to TRBJ1-1; 7 nucleotides match TRBD1. The trim removed 6 bases at V and 4 bases at J, leaving 5 bases unmatched. CDR3 length: 13 residues. In germline, CDR1 is MNHEY, CDR2 SMNVEV (reference sequence). CDR3 amino acids: CASRVTGTTEAFF. The CDR3 coding sequence is TGTGCCAGCAGAGTGACAGGGACCACTGAAGCTTTCTTT.

The rearrangement joins TRBV7-9 to TRBJ2-1; 12 bases are shared with TRBD2. Losses at the gene ends were 7 bases for V and 9 bases for J; bases not matched to a gene: 4. Germline V gene sequence: CDR1 SEHNR, CDR2 FQNEAQ (reference sequence). The CDR3 extends over 13 amino acids. In nucleotides, the CDR3 is TGTGCCAGCATCCTAGCGGGAGGGGGTGAGCAGTTCTTC. This translates into CASILAGGGEQFF.

This clone has a handful of counts. The chain couples TRBV6-5 to TRBJ2-7, with D unclear. CDR1 MNHEY and CDR2 SVGAGI come from the germline V gene. This CDR3 is built from 14 residues. V lost 3 bases and J lost 4, with 13 bases in between. The CDR3 DNA follows: TGTGCCAGCAGTTATCACGGCGCTCTTTACGAGCAGTACTTC. It codes for CASSYHGALYEQYF.

The rearrangement joins TRBV5-1 to TRBJ2-5; 7 nucleotides agree with TRBD2. The CDR3 runs to 13 residues. Trimming removed 3 bases from V and 5 bases from J; junction bases left unmatched: 4. CDR1 and CDR2 from the germline V gene are SGHRS and YFSETQ. Here the CDR3 DNA reads TGCGCCAGCAGCTGGCGGGAGCGGGAGACCCAGTACTTC. Residues: CASSWRERETQYF.

Only a few counts were recorded for this clone. The rearrangement links TRBV6-1 to TRBJ1-1; tentative D call: TRBD1 (5 bases). The ends were cut back, 7 bases at V and 5 bases at J, with 14 bases in the middle. Germline lookup yields CDR1 MNHNS and CDR2 SASEGT. This CDR3 is built from 13 residues. The CDR3 DNA sequence: TGTGCCAGCACGACGACCTCAGGGACTGAAGCTTTCTTT. Translated, it gives CASTTTSGTEAFF.

V gene TRBV28 combines with J gene TRBJ2-1; 9 bases are shared with TRBD2. Germline V gene sequence: CDR1 MDHEN, CDR2 SYDVKM. CDR3 length equals 17 residues. J gave up 7 bases and V 4 bases, and 14 bases lay outside the gene matches. This chain's CDR3 is CASSSHSSGRTLNEQFF. In nucleotides, the CDR3 is TGTGCCAGCAGTTCTCATAGTAGCGGGAGAACGTTGAATGAGCAGTTCTTC.

V and J are TRBV4-2 and TRBJ2-2, with 10 bases aligning to TRBD2. Losses at the gene ends were 4 bases for V and 4 bases for J; bases not matched to a gene: 9. Germline V lookup: CDR1 LGHNA, CDR2 YNFKEQ. This CDR3 contains 17 residues. The CDR3 DNA is TGTGCCAGCAGCCCCACCCCGACTAGCGGGTTCACCGGGGAGCTGTTTTTT. Its translation is CASSPTPTSGFTGELFF.

The rearrangement joins TRBV6-5 to TRBJ2-1; 12 bases are shared with TRBD2. V dropped 2 bases and J dropped 11; count of bases not matched to a gene: 10. The CDR3 covers 16 residues. CDR1 and CDR2 from the germline V gene are MNHEY and SVGAGI. The CDR3 coding sequence is TGTGCCAGCAGTTACAATTCGGCTAGCGGGAGGGATAAGCAGTTCTTC. It yields the protein CASSYNSASGRDKQFF.